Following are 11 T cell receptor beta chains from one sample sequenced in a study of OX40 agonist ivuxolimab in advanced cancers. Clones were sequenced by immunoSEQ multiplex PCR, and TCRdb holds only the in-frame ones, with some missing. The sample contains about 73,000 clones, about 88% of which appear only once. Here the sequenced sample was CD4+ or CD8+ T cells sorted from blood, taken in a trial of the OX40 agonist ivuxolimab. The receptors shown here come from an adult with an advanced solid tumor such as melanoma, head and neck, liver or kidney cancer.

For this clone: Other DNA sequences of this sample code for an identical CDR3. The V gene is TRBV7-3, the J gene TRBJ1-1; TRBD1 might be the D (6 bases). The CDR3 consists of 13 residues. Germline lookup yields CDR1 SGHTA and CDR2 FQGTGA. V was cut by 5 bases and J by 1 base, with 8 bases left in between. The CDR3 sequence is CASSGQPNTEAFF. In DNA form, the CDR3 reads TGTGCCAGCAGCGGACAGCCGAACACTGAAGCTTTCTTT.

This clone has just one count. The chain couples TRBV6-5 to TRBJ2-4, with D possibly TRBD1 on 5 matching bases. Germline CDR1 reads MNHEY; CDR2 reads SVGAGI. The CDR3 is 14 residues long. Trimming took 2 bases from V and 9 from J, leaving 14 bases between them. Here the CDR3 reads CASSYKAGYGIQYF. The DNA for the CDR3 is TGTGCCAGCAGTTACAAAGCAGGGTATGGCATTCAGTACTTC.

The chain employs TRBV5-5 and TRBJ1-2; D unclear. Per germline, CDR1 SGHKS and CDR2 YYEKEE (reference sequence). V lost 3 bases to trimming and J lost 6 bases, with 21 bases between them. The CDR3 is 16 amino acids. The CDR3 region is CASSSDVGLFFHGYTF. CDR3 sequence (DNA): TGTGCCAGCAGCTCTGACGTGGGCCTCTTTTTCCATGGCTACACCTTC.

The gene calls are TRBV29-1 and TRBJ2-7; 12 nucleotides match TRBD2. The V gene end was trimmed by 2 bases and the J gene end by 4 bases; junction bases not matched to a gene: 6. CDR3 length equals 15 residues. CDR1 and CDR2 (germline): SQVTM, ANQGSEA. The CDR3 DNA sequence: TGCAGCGTTGAATTACTAGCGGGAGGATCATACGAGCAGTACTTC. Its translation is CSVELLAGGSYEQYF.

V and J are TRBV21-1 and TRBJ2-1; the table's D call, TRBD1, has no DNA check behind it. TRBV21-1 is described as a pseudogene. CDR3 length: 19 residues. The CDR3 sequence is CASSNETEFRQGDYNEQFF. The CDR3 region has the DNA TGTGCCAGCAGCAATGAAACTGAGTTTCGACAGGGGGACTACAATGAGCAGTTCTTC.

Here the CDR3 reads CASSPYETGGYEQYF. CDR3 sequence (DNA): TGTGCCAGCAGCCCCTACGAGACAGGGGGCTACGAGCAGTACTTC. The chain uses TRBV7-2 and TRBJ2-7; 9 nucleotides align to TRBD1. CDR1 and CDR2 (germline): SGHTA, FQGNSA. The trim removed 5 bases at V and 3 bases at J, leaving 8 bases unmatched. There are 15 residues in the CDR3.

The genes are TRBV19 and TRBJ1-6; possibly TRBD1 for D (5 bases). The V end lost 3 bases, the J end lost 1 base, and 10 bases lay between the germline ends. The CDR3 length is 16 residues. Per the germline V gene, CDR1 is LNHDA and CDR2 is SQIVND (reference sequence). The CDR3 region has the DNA TGTGCCAGTAGTATTGGGGGGGAATCCTATAATTCACCCCTCCACTTT. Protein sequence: CASSIGGESYNSPLHF.

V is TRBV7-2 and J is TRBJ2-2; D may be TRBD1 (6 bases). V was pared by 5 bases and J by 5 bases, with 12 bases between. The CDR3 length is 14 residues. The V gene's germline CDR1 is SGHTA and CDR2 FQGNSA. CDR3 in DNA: TGTGCCAGCAGCCAGGACAGCGGAACCGGGGAGCTGTTTTTT. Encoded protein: CASSQDSGTGELFF.

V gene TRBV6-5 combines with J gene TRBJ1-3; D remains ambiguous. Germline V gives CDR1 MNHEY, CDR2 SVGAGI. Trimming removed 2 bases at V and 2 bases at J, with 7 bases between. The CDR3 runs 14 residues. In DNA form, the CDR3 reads TGTGCCAGCAGTTACCGGCAACCTGGAAACACCATATATTTT. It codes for CASSYRQPGNTIYF.

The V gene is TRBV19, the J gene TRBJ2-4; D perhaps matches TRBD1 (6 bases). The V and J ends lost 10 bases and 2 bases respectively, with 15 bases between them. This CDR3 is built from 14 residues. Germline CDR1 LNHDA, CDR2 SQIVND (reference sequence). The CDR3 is CATAMRGSKNIQYF. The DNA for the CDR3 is TGTGCCACCGCTATGAGGGGGTCCAAAAACATTCAGTACTTC.

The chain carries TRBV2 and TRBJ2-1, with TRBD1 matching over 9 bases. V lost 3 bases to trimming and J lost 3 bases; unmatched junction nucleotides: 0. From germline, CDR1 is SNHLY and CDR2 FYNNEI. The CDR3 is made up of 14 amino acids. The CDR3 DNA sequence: TGTGCCAGCAGTGAGGACAGGGGCTACAATGAGCAGTTCTTC. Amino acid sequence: CASSEDRGYNEQFF.